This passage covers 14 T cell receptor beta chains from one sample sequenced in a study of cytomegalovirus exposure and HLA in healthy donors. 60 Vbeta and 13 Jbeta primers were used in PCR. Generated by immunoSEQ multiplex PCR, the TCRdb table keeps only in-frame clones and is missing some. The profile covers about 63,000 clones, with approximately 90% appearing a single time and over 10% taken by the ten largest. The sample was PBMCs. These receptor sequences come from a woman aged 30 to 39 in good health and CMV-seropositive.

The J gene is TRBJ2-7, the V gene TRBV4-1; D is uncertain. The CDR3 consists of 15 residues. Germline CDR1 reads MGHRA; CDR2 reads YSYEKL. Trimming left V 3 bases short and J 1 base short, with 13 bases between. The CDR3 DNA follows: TGCGCCAGCAGCCAGCCCATGACTGGGTCCTACGAGCAGTACTTC. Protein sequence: CASSQPMTGSYEQYF.

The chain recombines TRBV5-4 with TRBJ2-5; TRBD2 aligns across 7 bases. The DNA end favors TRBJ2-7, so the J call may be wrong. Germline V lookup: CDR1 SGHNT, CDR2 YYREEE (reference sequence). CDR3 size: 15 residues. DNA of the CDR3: TGTGCCAGCAGCTTCGGTCTAGCGGTGGCCTACGAGCAGTACTTC. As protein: CASSFGLAVAYEQYF.

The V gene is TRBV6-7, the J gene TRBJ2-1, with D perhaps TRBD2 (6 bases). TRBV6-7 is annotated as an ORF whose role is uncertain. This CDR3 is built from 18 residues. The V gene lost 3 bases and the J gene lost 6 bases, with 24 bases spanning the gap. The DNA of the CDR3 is TGTGCCAGCAGTTATTGTGAGGCGGAGGAGGGCTTGGGCAATGAGCAGTTCTTC. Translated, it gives CASSYCEAEEGLGNEQFF.

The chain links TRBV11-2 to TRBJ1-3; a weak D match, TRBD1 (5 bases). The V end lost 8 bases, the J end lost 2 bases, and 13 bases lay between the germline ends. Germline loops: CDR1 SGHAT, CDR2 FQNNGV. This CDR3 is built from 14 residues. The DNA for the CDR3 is TGTGCCAGCGGCATGGGGGGAACTGGAAACACCATATATTTT. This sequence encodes CASGMGGTGNTIYF.

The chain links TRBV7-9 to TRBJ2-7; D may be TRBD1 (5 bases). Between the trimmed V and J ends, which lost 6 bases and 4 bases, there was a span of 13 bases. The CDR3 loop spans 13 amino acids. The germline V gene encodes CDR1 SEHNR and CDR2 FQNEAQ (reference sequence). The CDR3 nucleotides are TGTGCCAGCAGTCAGGGTATCCCTTACGAGCAGTACTTC. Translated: CASSQGIPYEQYF.

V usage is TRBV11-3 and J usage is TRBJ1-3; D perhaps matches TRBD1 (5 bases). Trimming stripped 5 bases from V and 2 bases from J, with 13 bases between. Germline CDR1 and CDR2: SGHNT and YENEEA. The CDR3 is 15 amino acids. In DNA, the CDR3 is TGTGCCAGCAGCCAAGCGGGGGGAGCTGGAAACACCATATATTTT. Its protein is CASSQAGGAGNTIYF.

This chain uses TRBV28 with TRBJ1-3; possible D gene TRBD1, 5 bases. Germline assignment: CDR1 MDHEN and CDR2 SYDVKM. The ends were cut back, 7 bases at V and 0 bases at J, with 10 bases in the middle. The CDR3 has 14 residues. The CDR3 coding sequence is TGTGCCAGCACCCCAGGACACTCTGGAAACACCATATATTTT. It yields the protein CASTPGHSGNTIYF.

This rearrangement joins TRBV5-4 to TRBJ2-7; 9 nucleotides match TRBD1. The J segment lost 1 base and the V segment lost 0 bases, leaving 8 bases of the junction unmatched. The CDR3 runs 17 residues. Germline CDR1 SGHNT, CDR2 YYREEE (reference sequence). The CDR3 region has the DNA TGTGCCAGCAGCTTGGGGGGGACAGGGCCCCTTTCCTACGAGCAGTACTTC. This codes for CASSLGGTGPLSYEQYF.

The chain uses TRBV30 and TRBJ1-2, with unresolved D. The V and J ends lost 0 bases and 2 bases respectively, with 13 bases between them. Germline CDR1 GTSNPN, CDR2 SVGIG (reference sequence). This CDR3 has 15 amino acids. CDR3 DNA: TGTGCCTGGAGTGTCCCATCTGTCGGGAACTATGGCTACACCTTC. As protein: CAWSVPSVGNYGYTF.

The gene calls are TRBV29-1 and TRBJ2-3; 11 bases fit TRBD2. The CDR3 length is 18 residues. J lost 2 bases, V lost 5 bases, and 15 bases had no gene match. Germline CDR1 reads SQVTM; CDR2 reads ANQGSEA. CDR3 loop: CSVHREKTSGIPTDTQYF. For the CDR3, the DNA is TGCAGCGTTCATAGGGAAAAGACTAGCGGGATCCCCACAGATACGCAGTATTTT.

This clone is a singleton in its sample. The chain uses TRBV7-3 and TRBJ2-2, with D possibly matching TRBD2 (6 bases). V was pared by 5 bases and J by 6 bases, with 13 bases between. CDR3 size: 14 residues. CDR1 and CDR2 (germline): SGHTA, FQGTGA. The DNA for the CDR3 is TGTGCCAGCAGCCCTTCTAGCGTCCCCGGGGAGCTGTTTTTT. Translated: CASSPSSVPGELFF.

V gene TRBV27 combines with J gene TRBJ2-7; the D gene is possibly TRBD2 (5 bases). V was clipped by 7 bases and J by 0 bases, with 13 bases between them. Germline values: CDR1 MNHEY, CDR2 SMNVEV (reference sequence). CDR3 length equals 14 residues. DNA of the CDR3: TGTGCCAGCAAACGGACGGGGAGCTCCTACGAGCAGTACTTC. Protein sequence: CASKRTGSSYEQYF.

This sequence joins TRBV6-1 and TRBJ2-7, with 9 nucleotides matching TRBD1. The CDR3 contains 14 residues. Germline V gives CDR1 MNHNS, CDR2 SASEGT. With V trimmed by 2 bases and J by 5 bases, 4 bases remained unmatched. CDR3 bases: TGTGCCAGCAGTGAAAAGGGGACAGGGAACGAGCAGTACTTC. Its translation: CASSEKGTGNEQYF.

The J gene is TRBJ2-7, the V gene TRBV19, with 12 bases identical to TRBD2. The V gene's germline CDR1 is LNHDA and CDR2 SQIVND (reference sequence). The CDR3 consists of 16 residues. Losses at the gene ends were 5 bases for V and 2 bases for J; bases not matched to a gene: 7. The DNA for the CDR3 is TGTGCCAGTAGTCGGCGGACTAGCGGGATTCCCTACGAGCAGTACTTC. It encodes CASSRRTSGIPYEQYF.